The T cell receptor (beta chain) under discussion was sequenced for a study of patients and donors after allogeneic stem cell transplantation. This clonotype has a single count. Trimming took 4 bases from V and 6 from J; bases not matched to a gene: 10. This CDR3 contains 15 residues. Germline CDR1 SQVTM, CDR2 ANQGSEA. Using its own MiXCR run on the RT-PCR reads, TCRdb lists one record per CDR3 protein. The sample includes 100,000 to 130,000 distinct CDR3 sequences, over 30% of them seen just once. This sequence joins TRBV29-1 and TRBJ2-2, with 8 bases matching TRBD2. This clonotype was sampled from a human donor who was either an allogeneic HSCT recipient or a stem cell or donor lymphocyte infusion donor (not recorded which). It is not recorded whose cells these are; they may come from a transplant donor. The sequenced sample consisted of blood, either unsorted or a sorted T cell fraction (not recorded which). CDR3 loop: CSVGGREGQAGELFF. CDR3 sequence (DNA): TGCAGCGTTGGCGGTCGGGAGGGCCAGGCCGGGGAGCTGTTTTTT.